These 31 T cell receptor beta chains originate from one sample sequenced in a study of blood T cells in healthy people across ages. Primers used in a second PCR of about 6 to 11 cycles were a sample-barcoded 5' primer and a J-beta primer mix. Via MiXCR, TCRdb re-called the 5' RACE reads, giving one row per CDR3 protein. The table shows more than 800,000 distinct CDR3 sequences, with 29% occurring only once. The material sequenced was blood. Receptors were obtained from a woman older than 75 in good health.

This clonotype has only a few counts. The chain employs TRBV6-2 or TRBV6-3 and TRBJ2-3; maybe TRBD1 (6 bases). Germline V gene sequence: CDR1 MNHEY, CDR2 SVGEGT. This CDR3 contains 14 residues. V dropped 5 bases and J dropped 7 bases, with 16 bases sitting between them. CDR3 residues: CASSKSTGQNTQYF. CDR3 DNA: TGTGCCAGCAGTAAATCGACAGGCCAGAATACGCAGTATTTT.

This clonotype turned up a few times. The J gene is TRBJ1-1, the V gene TRBV6-1; D remains unclear. This CDR3 has 14 amino acids. V lost 0 bases and J lost 4, with 9 bases in between. Germline CDR1 and CDR2: MNHNS and SASEGT. CDR3: CASSEAGLSTEAFF. In DNA, the CDR3 is TGTGCCAGCAGTGAAGCAGGGTTATCCACTGAAGCTTTCTTT.

This clonotype has only a few counts. CDR3 sequence reads: CASSERVLAKNIQYF. Written as DNA, the CDR3 is TGTGCCAGCAGTGAAAGGGTGCTAGCCAAAAACATTCAGTACTTC. This chain joins TRBV2 and TRBJ2-4; D is uncertain. This CDR3 has 15 amino acids. Trimming took off 2 bases at V and 0 bases at J, with 8 bases between the two ends. The germline CDR1 and CDR2 sequences are SNHLY and FYNNEI.

In this sample, this clonotype turned up a few times. The genes are TRBV10-1 and TRBJ1-1; D unclear. V was clipped by 6 bases and J by 0 bases, with 8 bases between them. This CDR3 has 13 amino acids. CDR1 and CDR2 from the germline V gene are WNHNN and SYGVQD (reference sequence). The CDR3 loop reads CASRATLNTEAFF. CDR3 DNA: TGCGCCAGCAGAGCCACATTGAACACTGAAGCTTTCTTT.

CDR3 nucleotide sequence: TGCGCCAGCAGCCAGTCTAGCGGGGAGCAGTACTTC. Protein product: CASSQSSGEQYF. The chain uses TRBV4-3 and TRBJ2-7, with TRBD2 identical over 8 bases. In germline, CDR1 is LGHNA, CDR2 YSLEER. This CDR3 region has 12 residues. Trimming took 3 bases from V and 7 from J; bases not matched to a gene: 2.

There are many counts of this clonotype. V is TRBV20-1 and J is TRBJ2-1, with TRBD2 identical over 10 bases. The CDR3 length is 16 residues. Germline trimming cut 0 bases from V and 5 bases from J; bases unmatched to any gene: 7. Germline-derived CDR1 and CDR2 are DFQATT and SNEGSKA (reference sequence). The CDR3 nucleotides read TGCAGTGCTAGAGATCCGGCTAGCGGGGGAAACAATGAGCAGTTCTTC. It specifies CSARDPASGGNNEQFF.

This clonotype was seen only once. Possible read error: a much larger clone is one base away. This sequence joins TRBV11-2 and TRBJ2-1; weak D call: TRBD1 (5 bases). The J call is doubtful: the DNA matches TRBJ2-7 better. The CDR3 is made up of 14 amino acids. Germline V gene data show CDR1 as SGHAT and CDR2 as FQNNGV. The chain's CDR3 is CASSFPGKNNEQYF. Written as DNA, the CDR3 is TGTGCCAGCAGCTTCCCAGGGAAAAACAATGAGCAGTACTTC.

The CDR3 bases are TGTGCCAGCAGCCACATACAGACAGGGGGAACTGAAGCTTTCTTT. It encodes CASSHIQTGGTEAFF. V usage is TRBV3-1 and J usage is TRBJ1-1; 9 nucleotides agree with TRBD1. The germline CDR1 and CDR2 sequences are LGHDT and YNNKEL (reference sequence). The CDR3 extends over 15 amino acids. J was trimmed by 5 bases and V by 3 bases; bases with no gene match: 7. Full variable domain (rest looked up from reference TRBV3-1 and TRBJ1-1): DTAVSQTPKYLVTQMGNDKSIKCEQNLGHDTMYWYKQDSKKFLKIMFSYNNKELIINETVPNRFSPKSPDKAHLNLHINSLELGDSAVYFCASSHIQTGGTEAFFGQGTRLTVV.

The rearrangement uses TRBV19 and TRBJ2-7, with a weak D call TRBD1 (6 bases). Gene TRBJ2-5 matches the end of the DNA better, so the J call may be wrong. Germline lookup yields CDR1 LNHDA and CDR2 SQIVND (reference sequence). CDR3 length: 16 amino acids. DNA for the CDR3: TGTGCCAGTAGTTCCCCACAGGGTGGTTTCGGGGAGACCCAGTACTTC. This codes for CASSSPQGGFGETQYF.

This clonotype was found many times. The chain has TRBV5-1 and TRBJ2-3; 8 bases map to TRBD1. Per germline, CDR1 SGHRS and CDR2 YFSETQ. V lost 4 bases and J lost 0; bases outside the gene matches: 7. The CDR3 extends over 16 amino acids. The CDR3 loop reads CASSAGQGPSTDTQYF. In nucleotides, the CDR3 is TGCGCCAGCAGCGCTGGACAGGGTCCTAGCACAGATACGCAGTATTTT. Filled out from reference TRBV5-1 and TRBJ2-3, the complete variable domain reads KAGVTQTPRYLIKTRGQQVTLSCSPISGHRSVSWYQQTPGQGLQFLFEYFSETQRNKGNFPGRFSGRQFSNSRSEMNVSTLELGDSALYLCASSAGQGPSTDTQYFGPGTRLTVL.

The J gene is TRBJ1-2, the V gene TRBV4-3; D remains ambiguous. CDR3 length: 13 amino acids. V lost 1 base and J 8 bases, leaving 11 bases between the germline ends. Germline-derived CDR1 and CDR2 are LGHNA and YSLEER. The CDR3 nucleotides read TGCGCCAGCAGCCAAGCGGACGCGGGAGGCTACACCTTC. The encoded protein is CASSQADAGGYTF.

There are many counts of this clonotype. The V and J genes are TRBV7-9 and TRBJ2-1; D not certain. The CDR3 covers 14 residues. Trimming pared 5 bases from V and 8 bases from J, leaving 16 bases between. The V gene's germline CDR1 is SEHNR and CDR2 FQNEAQ (reference sequence). The CDR3 region has the DNA TGTGCCAGCAGCCCTATCATGCGAAGGGATGAGCAGTTCTTC. Its translation: CASSPIMRRDEQFF.

This chain connects TRBV6-5 to TRBJ1-6; D remains ambiguous. Germline loops: CDR1 MNHEY, CDR2 SVGAGI. This CDR3 is built from 16 residues. V shed 0 bases and J shed 5 bases, with 11 bases lying between them. CDR3 region: CASSYSYGRDNSPLHF. CDR3 bases: TGTGCCAGCAGTTACTCTTATGGGCGGGATAATTCACCCCTCCACTTT.

The chain employs TRBV6-2 or TRBV6-3 and TRBJ1-1; D remains unclear. Germline-derived CDR1 and CDR2 are MNHEY and SVGEGT. This CDR3 is 13 amino acids long. The V and J ends lost 4 bases and 11 bases respectively, with 17 bases between them. CDR3 protein: CASSCSSPPEAFF. The CDR3 DNA follows: TGTGCCAGCAGTTGCTCCAGCCCCCCAGAGGCTTTCTTT.

On this clonotype: Given a much more abundant clone one base away, this may be a read error. The CDR3 bases are TGCAGCGTTGGCCGACAGGCAGGGGCATACAATGAGCAGTACTTC. This encodes CSVGRQAGAYNEQYF. This chain joins TRBV29-1 and TRBJ2-7, with D possibly being TRBD1 (6 bases). V lost 4 bases and J lost 7, with 23 bases in between. The CDR3 totals 15 residues. CDR1 is SQVTM and CDR2 is ANQGSEA in the germline V gene.

CDR3 DNA sequence: TGTGCCAGCTCAGGGGTGAACACCGGGGAGCTGTTTTTT. It yields the protein CASSGVNTGELFF. The rearrangement links TRBV28 to TRBJ2-2; D is possibly TRBD1 (6 bases). V dropped 8 bases and J dropped 1 base, with 8 bases sitting between them. The CDR3 length is 13 residues. Germline V gene lookup returns CDR1 MDHEN and CDR2 SYDVKM.

In the case of this clonotype: A much larger clone is a single base away; this may be a read error. This chain connects TRBV7-2 to TRBJ2-5; the D gene is possibly TRBD2 (5 bases). The CDR3 totals 13 residues. Germline V gene sequence: CDR1 SGHTA, CDR2 FQGNSA. The CDR3 sequence is CVSSPGWAGEQYF. For the CDR3, the DNA is TGTGTCAGCAGCCCCGGGTGGGCTGGGGAGCAGTACTTC.

This clonotype was detected many times. This chain joins TRBV20-1 and TRBJ2-7; no firm D call. Germline CDR1 DFQATT, CDR2 SNEGSKA (reference sequence). The CDR3 length is 11 residues. V was pared by 6 bases and J by 2 bases, with 8 bases between. The DNA of the CDR3 is TGCAGTGCGGGTCAGACCTACGAGCAGTACTTC. This codes for CSAGQTYEQYF.

This rearrangement joins TRBV5-1 to TRBJ1-6, with 7 bases lining up with TRBD1. V gave up 1 base and J gave up 8 bases; unmatched junction bases: 3. The V gene's germline CDR1 is SGHRS and CDR2 YFSETQ. The CDR3 runs to 14 residues. This chain's CDR3 is CASSLKGADSPLHF. The CDR3 bases are TGCGCCAGCAGCTTGAAGGGGGCTGATTCACCCCTCCACTTT.

The sample holds many counts of this clonotype. V usage is TRBV15 and J usage is TRBJ2-7, with 8 bases aligning to TRBD1. The ends lost 1 base at V and 5 bases at J; junction bases unmatched: 7. The CDR3 runs to 15 residues. Per the germline V gene, CDR1 is LNHNV and CDR2 is YYDKDF (reference sequence). CDR3 loop: CATSRVGAGGDEQYF. In DNA form, the CDR3 reads TGTGCCACCAGCAGAGTAGGGGCAGGGGGCGACGAGCAGTACTTC.

This clonotype was counted at least ten times. This chain uses TRBV5-1 with TRBJ2-7; the D gene is possibly TRBD2 (7 bases). CDR1 is SGHRS, CDR2 YFSETQ, per germline. V dropped 5 bases and J dropped 2 bases, with 14 bases sitting between them. The CDR3 totals 14 residues. This CDR3 reads CASRQPGGPYEQYF. The CDR3 DNA follows: TGCGCCAGCAGACAACCCGGGGGGCCCTACGAGCAGTACTTC.

Details on this clonotype: This may be a read error: a much more frequent sequence differs by one nucleotide. This rearrangement joins TRBV21-1 to TRBJ2-5; the table calls TRBD1, which could not be checked here. TRBV21-1 is a recognized pseudogene. There are 14 residues in the CDR3. The CDR3 loop is CASSYSDPRGGQYF. Here the CDR3 DNA reads TGTGCCAGCAGCTACTCGGACCCCCGTGGGGGGCAGTACTTC.

This clonotype showed up just a few times. The chain couples TRBV30 to TRBJ1-5; D perhaps matches TRBD1 (6 bases). CDR3 size: 14 residues. Germline assignment: CDR1 GTSNPN and CDR2 SVGIG (reference sequence). V gave up 0 bases and J gave up 2 bases, with 8 bases separating them. The CDR3 sequence: CAWSVGHGNQPQHF. CDR3 nucleotides: TGTGCCTGGAGTGTGGGACATGGCAATCAGCCCCAGCATTTT.

This clonotype was seen ten or more times. The rearrangement links TRBV29-1 to TRBJ2-1; D is uncertain. V lost 3 bases and J 4 bases, leaving 7 bases between the germline ends. The CDR3 sequence is 12 residues long. Looked up from germline, CDR1 is SQVTM and CDR2 is ANQGSEA. CDR3 DNA sequence: TGCAGCGTTGAGAGTCAGTACAATGAGCAGTTCTTC. Residues: CSVESQYNEQFF.

The chain is built from TRBV20-1 and TRBJ2-1; 7 bases are shared with TRBD2. The CDR3 consists of 13 residues. The germline V gene encodes CDR1 DFQATT and CDR2 SNEGSKA (reference sequence). V lost 3 bases to trimming and J lost 9 bases; unmatched junction nucleotides: 8. In DNA, the CDR3 is TGCAGTGCTAGGACTGGCGGGAGTCCTGAGCAGTTCTTC. Residues: CSARTGGSPEQFF.

Details on this clonotype: Possible read error: a much larger clone is one base away. The J gene is TRBJ2-7, the V gene TRBV7-2; TRBD1 aligns across 7 bases. V lost 3 bases, J lost 7 bases, and 12 bases stayed unmatched. The CDR3 has 15 amino acids. Germline V gene lookup returns CDR1 SGHTA and CDR2 FQGNSA. The CDR3 loop reads CASSFQGVNFNEQYF. The CDR3 DNA reads as TGTGCCAGCAGCTTCCAGGGGGTGAATTTCAATGAGCAGTACTTC. Using reference TRBV7-2 and TRBJ2-7 for the parts outside the CDR3, the full variable domain is GAGVSQSPSNKVTEKGKDVELRCDPISGHTALYWYRQSLGQGLEFLIYFQGNSAPDKSGLPSDRFSAERTGGSVSTLTIQRTQQEDSAVYLCASSFQGVNFNEQYFGPGTRLTVT.

To note about this clonotype: The junction differs from germline at one of its ends, possibly a read error. This CDR3 reads CASSLVQEETRYF. The CDR3 DNA reads TGTGCCAGCAGCTTAGTCCAAGAAGAGACCCGGTACTTC. The chain recombines TRBV7-9 with TRBJ2-5, with D uncertain. The CDR3 sequence is 13 residues long. Per the germline V gene, CDR1 is SEHNR and CDR2 is FQNEAQ (reference sequence).

The sample holds many counts of this clonotype. V is TRBV7-2 and J is TRBJ2-5, with 7 nucleotides matching TRBD1. The CDR3 extends over 15 amino acids. V gave up 6 bases and J gave up 4 bases; unmatched junction bases: 11. Looked up from germline, CDR1 is SGHTA and CDR2 is FQGNSA. In nucleotides, the CDR3 is TGTGCCAGCAGTCTACAGGGGACGCCTTCAGAGACCCAGTACTTC. Protein sequence: CASSLQGTPSETQYF.

The chain has TRBV6-5 and TRBJ2-2; TRBD2 agrees at 10 bases. This CDR3 has 14 amino acids. Trimming at V came to 6 bases and at J to 6 bases, leaving 4 bases not matched to a gene. Germline V lookup: CDR1 MNHEY, CDR2 SVGAGI. The CDR3 DNA reads TGTGCCAGCAGCCCCGGGACTAGCGCCGGGGAGCTGTTTTTT. Translating gives CASSPGTSAGELFF.

This clonotype appeared a few times. V gene TRBV30 combines with J gene TRBJ2-7; D not certain. Germline CDR1 and CDR2: GTSNPN and SVGIG (reference sequence). V was clipped by 0 bases and J by 6 bases, with 12 bases between them. The length of the CDR3 is 13 residues. For the CDR3, the DNA is TGTGCCTGGAGTGTACTTTTAGGCGGCGAGCAGTACTTC. Translated, it gives CAWSVLLGGEQYF.

The V and J genes are TRBV7-2 and TRBJ1-3; possibly TRBD1 for D (5 bases). The length of the CDR3 is 15 residues. The germline CDR1 and CDR2 sequences are SGHTA and FQGNSA. The V and J ends lost 5 bases and 2 bases respectively, with 13 bases between them. The CDR3 reads CASSPETAAGNTIYF. The CDR3 bases are TGTGCCAGCAGCCCCGAGACAGCCGCTGGAAACACCATATATTTT. Supplemented by reference TRBV7-2 and TRBJ1-3, the full variable domain reads GAGVSQSPSNKVTEKGKDVELRCDPISGHTALYWYRQSLGQGLEFLIYFQGNSAPDKSGLPSDRFSAERTGGSVSTLTIQRTQQEDSAVYLCASSPETAAGNTIYFGEGSWLTVV.